The text below deals with one TCR beta chain. What it binds is not known. This specimen belongs to a study of CD8+ T cells in alopecia areata. Study-wide results and limits: Lesional tissue from the scalp (especially in alopecia totalis/universalis) showed higher clonality than normal scalp.

In each case, RNA was isolated and then reverse transcribed into cDNA as the sequencing template. Clones were sequenced by immunoSEQ multiplex PCR, and TCRdb holds only the in-frame ones, with some missing. The repertoire holds 65,000 to 90,000 clones, with roughly 51% as singletons. Peripheral blood and lesional scalp punch biopsies came from alopecia areata patients. Between the trimmed V and J ends, which lost 2 bases and 1 base, there was a span of 5 bases. Per the germline V gene, CDR1 is MGHRA and CDR2 is YSYEKL. The CDR3 is 14 residues long. Sequenced input: NKG2D-high CD8+ T cells sorted from blood. The rearrangement joins TRBV4-1 to TRBJ2-2; D uncertain. The clonotype comes from a human donor with alopecia areata. Here the CDR3 reads CASSQLVNTGELFF. The CDR3, as DNA: TGCGCCAGCAGCCAACTTGTGAACACCGGGGAGCTGTTTTTT.